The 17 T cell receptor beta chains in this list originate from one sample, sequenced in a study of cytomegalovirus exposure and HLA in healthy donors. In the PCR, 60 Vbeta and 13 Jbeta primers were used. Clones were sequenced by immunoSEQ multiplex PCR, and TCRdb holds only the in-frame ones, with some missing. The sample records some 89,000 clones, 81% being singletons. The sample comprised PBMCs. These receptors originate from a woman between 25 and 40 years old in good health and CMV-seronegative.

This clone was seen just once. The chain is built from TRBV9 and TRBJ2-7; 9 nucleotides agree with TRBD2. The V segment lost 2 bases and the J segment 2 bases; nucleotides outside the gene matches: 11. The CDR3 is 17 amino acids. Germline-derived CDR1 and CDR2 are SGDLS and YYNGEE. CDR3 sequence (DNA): TGTGCCAGCAGCGTCCCGGTTTCTAGCGGGGTAACCTACGAGCAGTACTTC. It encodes CASSVPVSSGVTYEQYF.

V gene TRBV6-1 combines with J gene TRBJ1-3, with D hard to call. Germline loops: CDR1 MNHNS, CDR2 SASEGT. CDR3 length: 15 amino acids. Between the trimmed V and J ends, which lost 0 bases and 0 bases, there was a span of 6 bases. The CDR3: CASSEALYSGNTIYF. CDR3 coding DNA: TGTGCCAGCAGTGAAGCGCTCTACTCTGGAAACACCATATATTTT.

DNA of the CDR3: TGTGCCAGCAGTTTGACAGCCTACGAGCAGTACTTC. Translated, it gives CASSLTAYEQYF. The chain is built from TRBV6-1 and TRBJ2-5; maybe TRBD1 (5 bases). The last part of the DNA fits TRBJ2-7 better; the J call may be wrong. Looked up from germline, CDR1 is MNHNS and CDR2 is SASEGT. This CDR3 spans 12 amino acids.

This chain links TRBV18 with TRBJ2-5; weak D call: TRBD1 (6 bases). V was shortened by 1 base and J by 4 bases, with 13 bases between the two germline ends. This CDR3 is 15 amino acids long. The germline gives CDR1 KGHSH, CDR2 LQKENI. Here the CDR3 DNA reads TGTGCCAGCTCACCACTAACAGGGTTGGGAGAGACCCAGTACTTC. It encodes CASSPLTGLGETQYF.

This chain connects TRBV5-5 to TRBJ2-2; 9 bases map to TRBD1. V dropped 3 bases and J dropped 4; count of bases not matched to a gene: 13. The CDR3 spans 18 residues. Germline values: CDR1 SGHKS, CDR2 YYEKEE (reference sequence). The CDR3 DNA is TGTGCCAGCAGCTCAGTCGGGACAGGGAGTGGGGCCACCGGGGAGCTGTTTTTT. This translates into CASSSVGTGSGATGELFF.

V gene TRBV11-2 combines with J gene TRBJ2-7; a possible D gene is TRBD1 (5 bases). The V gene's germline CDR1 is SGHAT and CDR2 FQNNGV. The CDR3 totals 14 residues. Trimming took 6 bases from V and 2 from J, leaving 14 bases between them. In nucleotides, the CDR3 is TGTGCCAGCAGTCATTTATTCAGGGCCTACGAGCAGTACTTC. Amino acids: CASSHLFRAYEQYF.

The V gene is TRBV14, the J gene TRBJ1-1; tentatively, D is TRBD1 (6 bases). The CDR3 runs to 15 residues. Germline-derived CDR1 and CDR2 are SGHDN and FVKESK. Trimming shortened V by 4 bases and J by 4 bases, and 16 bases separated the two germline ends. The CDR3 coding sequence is TGTGCCAGCAGCCCTGGGGGCAGGCTAACCACTGAAGCTTTCTTT. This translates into CASSPGGRLTTEAFF.

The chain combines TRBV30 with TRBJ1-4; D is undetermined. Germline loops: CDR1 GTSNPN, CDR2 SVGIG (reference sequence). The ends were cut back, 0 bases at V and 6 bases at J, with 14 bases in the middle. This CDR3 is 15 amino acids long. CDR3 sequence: CAWSVRWERDEKLFF. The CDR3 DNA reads TGTGCCTGGAGTGTACGATGGGAGAGGGATGAAAAACTGTTTTTT. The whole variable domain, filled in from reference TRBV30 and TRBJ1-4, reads SQTIHQWPATLVQPVGSPLSLECTVEGTSNPNLYWYRQAAGRGLQLLFYSVGIGQISSEVPQNLSASRPQDRQFILSSKKLLLSDSGFYLCAWSVRWERDEKLFFGSGTQLSVL.

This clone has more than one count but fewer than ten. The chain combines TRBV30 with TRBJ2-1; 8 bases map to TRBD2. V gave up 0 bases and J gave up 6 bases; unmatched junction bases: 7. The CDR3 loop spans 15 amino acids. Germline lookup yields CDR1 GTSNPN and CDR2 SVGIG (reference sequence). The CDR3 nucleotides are TGTGCCTGGAGTGTACCCAGCGGGAGTCGCAATGAGCAGTTCTTC. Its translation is CAWSVPSGSRNEQFF. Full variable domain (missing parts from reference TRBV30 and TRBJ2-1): SQTIHQWPATLVQPVGSPLSLECTVEGTSNPNLYWYRQAAGRGLQLLFYSVGIGQISSEVPQNLSASRPQDRQFILSSKKLLLSDSGFYLCAWSVPSGSRNEQFFGPGTRLTVL.

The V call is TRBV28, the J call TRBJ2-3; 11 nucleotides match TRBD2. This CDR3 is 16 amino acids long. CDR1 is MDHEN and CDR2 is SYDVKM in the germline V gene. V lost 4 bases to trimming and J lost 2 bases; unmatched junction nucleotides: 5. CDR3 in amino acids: CASSWTSGFFTDTQYF. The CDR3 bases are TGTGCCAGCAGTTGGACTAGCGGGTTTTTCACAGATACGCAGTATTTT.

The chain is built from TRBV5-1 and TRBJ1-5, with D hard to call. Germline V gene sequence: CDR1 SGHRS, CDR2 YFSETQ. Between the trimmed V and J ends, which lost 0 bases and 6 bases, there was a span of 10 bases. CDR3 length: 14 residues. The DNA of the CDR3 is TGCGCCAGCAGCTTGGGAGGGCCGGGTCAGCCCCAGCATTTT. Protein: CASSLGGPGQPQHF.

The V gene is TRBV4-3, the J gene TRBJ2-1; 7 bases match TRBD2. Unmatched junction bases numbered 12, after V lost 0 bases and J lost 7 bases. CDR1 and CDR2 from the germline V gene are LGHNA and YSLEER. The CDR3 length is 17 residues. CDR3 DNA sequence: TGCGCCAGCAGCCAAGACGTCGGCGCGGGAGCTCTAAATGAGCAGTTCTTC. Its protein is CASSQDVGAGALNEQFF.

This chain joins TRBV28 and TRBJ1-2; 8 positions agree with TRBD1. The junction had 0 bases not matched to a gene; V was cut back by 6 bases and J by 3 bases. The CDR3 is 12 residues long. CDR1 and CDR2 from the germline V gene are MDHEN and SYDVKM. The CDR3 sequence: CASRQGDYGYTF. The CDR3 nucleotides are TGTGCCAGCAGACAGGGGGACTATGGCTACACCTTC.

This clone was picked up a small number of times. The CDR3 nucleotides are TGTGCCAGCAGCTTAGTTGGGGGGGGGACCTACGAGCAGTACTTC. It yields the protein CASSLVGGGTYEQYF. This rearrangement joins TRBV7-9 to TRBJ2-7; 7 positions agree with TRBD2. The junction had 5 bases not matched to a gene; V was cut back by 1 base and J by 2 bases. Germline CDR1 and CDR2: SEHNR and FQNEAQ (reference sequence). The CDR3 has 15 residues.

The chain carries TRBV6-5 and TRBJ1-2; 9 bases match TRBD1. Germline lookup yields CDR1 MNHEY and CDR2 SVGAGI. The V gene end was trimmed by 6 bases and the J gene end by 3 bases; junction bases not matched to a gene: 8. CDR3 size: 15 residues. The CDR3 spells CASSPAGTGHYGYTF. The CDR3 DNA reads TGTGCCAGCAGCCCCGCCGGGACAGGGCACTATGGCTACACCTTC.

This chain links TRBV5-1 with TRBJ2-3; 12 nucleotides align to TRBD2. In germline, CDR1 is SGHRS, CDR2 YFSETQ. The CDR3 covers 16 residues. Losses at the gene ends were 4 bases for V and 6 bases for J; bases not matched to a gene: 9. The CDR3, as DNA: TGCGCCAGCAGCGCACGGACTAGCGGGGAATGGGATACGCAGTATTTT. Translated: CASSARTSGEWDTQYF.

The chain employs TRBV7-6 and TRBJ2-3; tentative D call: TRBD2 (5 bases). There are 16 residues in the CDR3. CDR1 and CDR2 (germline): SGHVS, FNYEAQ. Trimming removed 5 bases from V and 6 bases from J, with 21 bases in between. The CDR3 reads CASSPNPSREGDTQYF. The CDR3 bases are TGTGCCAGCAGCCCCAATCCTAGTCGGGAAGGGGATACGCAGTATTTT. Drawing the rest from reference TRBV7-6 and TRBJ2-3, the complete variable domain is GAGVSQSPRYKVTKRGQDVALRCDPISGHVSLYWYRQALGQGPEFLTYFNYEAQQDKSGLPNDRFSAERPEGSISTLTIQRTEQRDSAMYRCASSPNPSREGDTQYFGPGTRLTVL.